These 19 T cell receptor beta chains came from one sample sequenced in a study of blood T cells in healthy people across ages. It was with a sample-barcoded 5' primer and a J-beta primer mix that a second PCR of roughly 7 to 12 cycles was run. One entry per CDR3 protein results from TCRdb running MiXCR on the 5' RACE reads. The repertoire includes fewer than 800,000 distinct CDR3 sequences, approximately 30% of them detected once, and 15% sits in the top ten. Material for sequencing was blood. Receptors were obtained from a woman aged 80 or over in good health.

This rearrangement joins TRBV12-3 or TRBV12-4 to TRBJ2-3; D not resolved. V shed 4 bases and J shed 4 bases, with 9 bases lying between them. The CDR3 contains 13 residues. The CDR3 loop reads CASSCEQADTQYF. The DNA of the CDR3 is TGTGCCAGCAGTTGCGAACAAGCAGATACGCAGTATTTT.

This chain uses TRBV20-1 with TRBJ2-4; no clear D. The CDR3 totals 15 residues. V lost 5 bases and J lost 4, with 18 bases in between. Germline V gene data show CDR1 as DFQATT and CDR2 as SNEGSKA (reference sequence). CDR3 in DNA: TGCAGTGCTGTGACCGGCTTCCGTGGGAAAAACATTCAGTACTTC. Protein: CSAVTGFRGKNIQYF.

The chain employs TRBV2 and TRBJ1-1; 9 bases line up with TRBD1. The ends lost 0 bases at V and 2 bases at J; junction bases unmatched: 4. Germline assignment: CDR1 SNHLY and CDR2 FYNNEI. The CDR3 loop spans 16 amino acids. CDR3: CASSEAGQGDNTEAFF. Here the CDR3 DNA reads TGTGCCAGCAGTGAAGCGGGACAGGGAGATAACACTGAAGCTTTCTTT.

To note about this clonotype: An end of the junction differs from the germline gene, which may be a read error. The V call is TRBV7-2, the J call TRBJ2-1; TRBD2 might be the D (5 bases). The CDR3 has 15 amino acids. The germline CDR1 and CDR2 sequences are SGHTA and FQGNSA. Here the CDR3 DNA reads TGTGCCAACAGCTTAGCGATAGGTGCTTACAATGAGCAGTTCTTC. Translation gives CANSLAIGAYNEQFF.

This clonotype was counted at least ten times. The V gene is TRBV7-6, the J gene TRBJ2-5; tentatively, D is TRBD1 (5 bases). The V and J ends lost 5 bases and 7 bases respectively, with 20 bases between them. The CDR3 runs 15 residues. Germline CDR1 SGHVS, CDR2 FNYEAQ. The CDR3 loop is CASSQIQGAQGTQYF. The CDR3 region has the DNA TGTGCCAGCAGCCAAATACAAGGGGCGCAGGGGACCCAGTACTTC.

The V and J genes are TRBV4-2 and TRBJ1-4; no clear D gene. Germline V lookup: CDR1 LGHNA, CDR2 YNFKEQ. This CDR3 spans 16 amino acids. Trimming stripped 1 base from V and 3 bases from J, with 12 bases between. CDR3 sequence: CASSQGTATSNEKLFF. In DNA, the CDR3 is TGTGCCAGCAGCCAAGGGACTGCCACTTCTAATGAAAAACTGTTTTTT.

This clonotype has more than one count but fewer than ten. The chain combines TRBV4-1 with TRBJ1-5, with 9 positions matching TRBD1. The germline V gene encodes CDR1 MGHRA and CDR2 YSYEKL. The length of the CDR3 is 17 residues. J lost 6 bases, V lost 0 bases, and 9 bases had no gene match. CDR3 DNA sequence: TGCGCCAGCAGCCAAGATGTAACAGGGGGCCGGGGTCAGCCCCAGCATTTT. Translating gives CASSQDVTGGRGQPQHF.

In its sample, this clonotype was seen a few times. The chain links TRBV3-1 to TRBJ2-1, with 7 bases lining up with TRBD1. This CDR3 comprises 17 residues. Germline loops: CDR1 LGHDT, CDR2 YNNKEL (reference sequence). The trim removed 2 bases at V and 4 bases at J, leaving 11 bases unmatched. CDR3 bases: TGTGCCAGCAGCCAACCACAGGGGATCAGTGATTACAATGAGCAGTTCTTC. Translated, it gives CASSQPQGISDYNEQFF.

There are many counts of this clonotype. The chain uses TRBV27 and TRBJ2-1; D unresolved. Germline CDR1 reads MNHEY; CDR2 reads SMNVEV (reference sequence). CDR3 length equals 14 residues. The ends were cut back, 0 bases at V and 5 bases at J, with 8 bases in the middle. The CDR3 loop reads CASSLSRADNEQFF. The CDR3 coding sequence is TGTGCCAGCAGTTTATCTCGGGCTGACAATGAGCAGTTCTTC.

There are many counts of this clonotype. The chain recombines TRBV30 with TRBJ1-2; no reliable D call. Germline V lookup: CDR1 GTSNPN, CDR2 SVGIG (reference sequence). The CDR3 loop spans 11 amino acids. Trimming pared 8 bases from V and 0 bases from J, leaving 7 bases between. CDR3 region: CATTTNYGYTF. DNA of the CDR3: TGTGCCACGACAACTAACTATGGCTACACCTTC.

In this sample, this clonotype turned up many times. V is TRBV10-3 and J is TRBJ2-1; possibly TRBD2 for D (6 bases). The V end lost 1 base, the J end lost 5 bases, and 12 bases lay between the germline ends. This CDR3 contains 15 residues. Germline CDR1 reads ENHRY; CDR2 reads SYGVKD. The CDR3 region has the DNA TGTGCCATCAGTGAGTGGCTAGCGCCCAACAATGAGCAGTTCTTC. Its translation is CAISEWLAPNNEQFF.

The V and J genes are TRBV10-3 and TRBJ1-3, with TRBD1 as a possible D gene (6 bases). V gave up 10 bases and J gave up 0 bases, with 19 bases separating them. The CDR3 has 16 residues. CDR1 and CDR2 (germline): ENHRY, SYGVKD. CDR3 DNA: TGTGCCACCATATCTAAACAGGGTGACTCTGGAAACACCATATATTTT. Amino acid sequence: CATISKQGDSGNTIYF.

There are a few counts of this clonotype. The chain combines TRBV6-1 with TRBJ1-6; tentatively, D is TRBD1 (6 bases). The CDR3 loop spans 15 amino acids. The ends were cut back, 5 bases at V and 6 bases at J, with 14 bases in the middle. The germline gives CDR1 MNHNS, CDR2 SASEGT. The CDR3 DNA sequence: TGTGCCAGCAGTCCATCGGGACACACTAATTCACCCCTCCACTTT. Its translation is CASSPSGHTNSPLHF.

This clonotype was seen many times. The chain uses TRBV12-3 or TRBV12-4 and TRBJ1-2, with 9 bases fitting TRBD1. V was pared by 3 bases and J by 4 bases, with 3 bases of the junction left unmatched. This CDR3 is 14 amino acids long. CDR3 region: CASSLGQGIYGYTF. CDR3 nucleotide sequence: TGTGCCAGCAGTTTGGGACAGGGAATCTATGGCTACACCTTC.

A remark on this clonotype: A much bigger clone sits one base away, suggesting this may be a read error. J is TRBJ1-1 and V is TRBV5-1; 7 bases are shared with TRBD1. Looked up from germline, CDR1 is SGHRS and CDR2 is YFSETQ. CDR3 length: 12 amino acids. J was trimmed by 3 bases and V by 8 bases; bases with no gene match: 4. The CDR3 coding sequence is TGCGCCAGTTCGACAGGGCACACTGAAGCTTTCTTT. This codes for CASSTGHTEAFF. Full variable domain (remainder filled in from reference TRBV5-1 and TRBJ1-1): KAGVTQTPRYLIKTRGQQVTLSCSPISGHRSVSWYQQTPGQGLQFLFEYFSETQRNKGNFPGRFSGRQFSNSRSEMNVSTLELGDSALYLCASSTGHTEAFFGQGTRLTVV.

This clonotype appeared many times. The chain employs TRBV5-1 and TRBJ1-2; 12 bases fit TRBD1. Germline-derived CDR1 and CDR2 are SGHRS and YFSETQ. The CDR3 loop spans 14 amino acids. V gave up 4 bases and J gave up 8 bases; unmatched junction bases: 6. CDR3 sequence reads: CASSNYGTGGGYTF. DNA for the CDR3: TGCGCCAGCAGCAATTACGGGACAGGGGGCGGCTACACCTTC.

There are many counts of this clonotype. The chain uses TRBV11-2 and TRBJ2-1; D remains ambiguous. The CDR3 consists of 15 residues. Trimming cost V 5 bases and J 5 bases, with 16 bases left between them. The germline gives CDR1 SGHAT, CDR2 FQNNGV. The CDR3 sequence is CASSPLVGQNNEQFF. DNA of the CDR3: TGTGCCAGCAGCCCGCTCGTTGGGCAGAACAATGAGCAGTTCTTC.

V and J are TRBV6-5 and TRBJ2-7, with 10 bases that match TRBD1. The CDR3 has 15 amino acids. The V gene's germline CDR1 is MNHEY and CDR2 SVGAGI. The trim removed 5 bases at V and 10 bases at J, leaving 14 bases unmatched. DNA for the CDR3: TGTGCCAGCAGTCGGACAGGGGGGACCGCCGAGGCCCAGTACTTC. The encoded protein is CASSRTGGTAEAQYF.

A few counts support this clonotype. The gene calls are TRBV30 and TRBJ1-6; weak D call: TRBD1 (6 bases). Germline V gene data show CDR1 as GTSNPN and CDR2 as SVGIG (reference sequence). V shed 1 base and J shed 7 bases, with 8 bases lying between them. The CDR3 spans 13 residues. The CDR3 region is CAWSEGVNSPLHF. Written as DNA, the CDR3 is TGTGCCTGGAGTGAGGGGGTGAATTCACCCCTCCACTTT.